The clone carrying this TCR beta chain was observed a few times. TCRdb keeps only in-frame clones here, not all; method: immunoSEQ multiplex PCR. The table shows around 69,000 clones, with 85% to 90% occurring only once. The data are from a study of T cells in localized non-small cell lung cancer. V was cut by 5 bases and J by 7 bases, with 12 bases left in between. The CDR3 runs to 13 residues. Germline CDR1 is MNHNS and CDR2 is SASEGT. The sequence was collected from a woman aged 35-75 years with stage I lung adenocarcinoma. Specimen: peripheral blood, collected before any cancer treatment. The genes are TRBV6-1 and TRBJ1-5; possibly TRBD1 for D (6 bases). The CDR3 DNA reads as TGTGCCAGCAGTAGATACGGGGGCCAGCCCCAGCATTTT. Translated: CASSRYGGQPQHF.